These T cell receptor beta chains were read from a single sample in a study of blood T cell repertoires in COVID-19. The assay was immunoSEQ multiplex PCR, and TCRdb's table has in-frame clones only and misses some. The data hold tens of thousands of clones, with about 86% observed a single time. The specimen sequenced was peripheral blood. Every receptor here comes from a man older than 75 with active COVID-19. Each CDR3 is given with its conserved first and last residue. D genes are given only for firm matches. Some rows mark clone size as missing; the rest say once, few, many or name a class of expanded clone.

V	D	J	size	DNA	CDR3
TRBV6-1	NA	TRBJ2-7	NA	TGTGCCAGCAGTGAAGCCAGGGCCAGCGAGCAGTACTTC	CASSEARASEQYF
TRBV7-8	TRBD2	TRBJ2-3	NA	TGTGCCAGCAGCTTTAGCGGGAGCACCACAGATACGCAGTATTTT	CASSFSGSTTDTQYF
TRBV30	NA	TRBJ1-2	NA	TGTGCCTGGAGTCGGCAGGGTAGCTATGGCTACACCTTC	CAWSRQGSYGYTF
TRBV28	NA	TRBJ1-2	NA	TGTGCCAGCAGGTCTACGGACAGCTCCTATGGCTACACCTTC	CASRSTDSSYGYTF
TRBV7-2	TRBD1	TRBJ1-2	NA	TGTGCCAGCAGCTTTGTGACAGGGACCTATGGCTACACCTTC	CASSFVTGTYGYTF
TRBV29-1	TRBD1	TRBJ2-7	NA	TGCAGCGTTAGGACAGGGGGCGAGCAGTACTTC	CSVRTGGEQYF
TRBV19	TRBD1	TRBJ1-1	once	TGTGCCAGTAGTCTGACAGGGGTCGCGAACACTGAAGCTTTCTTT	CASSLTGVANTEAFF
TRBV7-2	TRBD2	TRBJ2-7	NA	TGTGCCAGCAGCTTAGATGTAGCGGGAGGTCGAGAGCAGTACTTC	CASSLDVAGGREQYF
TRBV7-2	NA	TRBJ2-3	NA	TGTGCCAGCAGCTTAACAGGGATTCGGGGAGATACGCAGTATTTT	CASSLTGIRGDTQYF
TRBV19	TRBD2	TRBJ2-1	NA	TGTGCCAGTAGTCCTAGCGGGAGGCCACTGTACAATGAGCAGTTCTTC	CASSPSGRPLYNEQFF
TRBV9	NA	TRBJ2-1	NA	TGTGCCAGCAGGGGGACAAACTACAATGAGCAGTTCTTC	CASRGTNYNEQFF